This TCR beta chain was captured by sequencing in a study of T cell repertoires in cytomegalovirus infection. Study-wide background: HLA-C-restricted CMV epitopes, recently identified, and well-studied HLA-B-restricted ones were used by the study. CMV infection and matching HLA type were both indicated by public TCR beta signatures. General observations from the study: Ex vivo, HLA-C-restricted CMV-specific TCR beta clonotypes prevailed over the rest of the response. Summed frequency of shared TCR beta families picked out CMV carriers who also had the relevant HLA.

There are 16 residues in the CDR3. V dropped 1 base and J dropped 5; count of bases not matched to a gene: 9. Germline-derived CDR1 and CDR2 are LGHNA and YSLEER. TCRdb reanalysed the reads using MiXCR and keeps one entry per CDR3 protein. Counted here are roughly 730,000 distinct CDR3 sequences, 33% occurring once; the ten biggest clones make up around a sixth. In the case of this clonotype: Antigen specificity is unknown.

The V gene is TRBV4-3, the J gene TRBJ2-5; 8 bases agree with TRBD2. The sample here was cultured PBMCs, taken from culture after CMV antigen stimulation. The sequence was obtained from a human donor in good health (CMV status not recorded). Some clones in this sample may be carry-over from other donors' samples. The chain's CDR3 is CASSQGSTSAGETQYF. CDR3 sequence (DNA): TGCGCCAGCAGCCAAGGGTCGACTAGCGCGGGGGAGACCCAGTACTTC.